Each of the 5 T cell receptor beta chains below was sequenced from the same sample in a study of blood T cell repertoires in COVID-19. Profiling relied on immunoSEQ multiplex PCR, and the TCRdb table lists in-frame clones only, not all of them. The data show some 490,000 clones, around 85% seen once. Input material: peripheral blood. Receptor source: a human donor in a cohort sampled during active COVID-19.

The rearrangement joins TRBV29-1 to TRBJ1-2, with D perhaps matching TRBD1 (6 bases). The CDR3 sequence is 15 residues long. V lost 7 bases, J lost 4 bases, and 22 bases lay in between. CDR1 SQVTM and CDR2 ANQGSEA come from the germline V gene. The CDR3 is CSAEGGQGLFYGYTF. The CDR3 DNA reads TGCAGCGCCGAGGGTGGGCAGGGGCTATTCTATGGCTACACCTTC. Full variable domain (remainder filled in from reference TRBV29-1 and TRBJ1-2): SAVISQKPSRDICQRGTSLTIQCQVDSQVTMMFWYRQQPGQSLTLIATANQGSEATYESGFVIDKFPISRPNLTFSTLTVSNMSPEDSSIYLCSAEGGQGLFYGYTFGSGTRLTVV.

This clone was seen once. CDR3 sequence (DNA): TGTGCCAGCAGCGTAGGAGGTAATGGGGCCAACGTCCTGACTTTC. This gives the protein CASSVGGNGANVLTF. The rearrangement links TRBV9 to TRBJ2-6; D call uncertain. The CDR3 runs 15 residues. Germline V CDR1 and CDR2: SGDLS, YYNGEE. V was clipped by 0 bases and J by 3 bases, with 7 bases between them.

This sequence joins TRBV29-1 and TRBJ1-2; D ambiguous. This CDR3 spans 17 amino acids. V lost 2 bases to trimming and J lost 5 bases, with 24 bases between them. Germline CDR1 and CDR2: SQVTM and ANQGSEA. The CDR3 bases are TGCAGCGTTGAACGGGAGCCGGCGGGGATTGGGGTTTATGGCTACACCTTC. It specifies CSVEREPAGIGVYGYTF.

CDR3 in DNA: TGTGCCAGCAGCTTCAAGGGGCTCGAGTCACCCCTCCACTTT. Translating it yields CASSFKGLESPLHF. The rearrangement joins TRBV7-9 to TRBJ1-6; the D gene is possibly TRBD1 (5 bases). CDR1 SEHNR and CDR2 FQNEAQ come from the germline V gene (reference sequence). Trimming stripped 3 bases from V and 10 bases from J, with 13 bases between. The CDR3 is made up of 14 amino acids.

In this sample, this clone turned up once. V and J are TRBV3-1 (or the pseudogene TRBV3-2) and TRBJ2-3; TRBD1 matches at 7 bases. The CDR3 contains 16 residues. CDR1 LGHDT and CDR2 YNNKEL come from the germline V gene (reference sequence). The V segment lost 2 bases and the J segment 5 bases; nucleotides outside the gene matches: 10. CDR3 loop: CASSQLPAGGKDTQYF. In nucleotides, the CDR3 is TGTGCCAGCAGCCAACTCCCGGCAGGGGGAAAAGATACGCAGTATTTT.